A selection of T cell receptor beta chains follows, all from one sample in a study of cytomegalovirus exposure and HLA in healthy donors. Repertoires were generated with immunoSEQ multiplex PCR, while TCRdb's copy carries only in-frame clones and drops some. The sample has some 74,000 clones; roughly 93% are singletons. The sample comprised PBMCs. All receptors come from a woman aged 30 to 39 in good health and CMV-seronegative. The CDR3 runs from the conserved cysteine through the conserved F or W. A D gene is named only where the DNA matches it firmly. Only part of the rows carry a size: once, few, many, or a class if the clone is expanded.

clone size	D gene	V gene	J gene	CDR3 DNA	CDR3 protein
-	-	TRBV30	TRBJ1-3	TGTGCCTGGCTAGGGGTGGCTGGAAACACCATATATTTT	CAWLGVAGNTIYF
once	-	TRBV19	TRBJ2-1	TGTGCCAGTAGTATGTGGCAGGACAATGAGCAGTTCTTC	CASSMWQDNEQFF
-	-	TRBV28	TRBJ1-5	TGTGCCAGCAGTCAACATACACGGGATACCAATCAGCCCCAGCATTTT	CASSQHTRDTNQPQHF
-	TRBD1	TRBV28	TRBJ2-7	TGTGCCAGCAGTTTCGGGGACAGGGCGGACGAGCAGTACTTC	CASSFGDRADEQYF
once	TRBD1	TRBV7-9	TRBJ1-1	TGTGCCAGCAGCGGGGGACAGGCGAACACTGAAGCTTTCTTT	CASSGGQANTEAFF
-	TRBD2	TRBV5-1	TRBJ2-3	TGCGCCAGCAGCGGGCTAGCGGGAGGAAGCACAGATACGCAGTATTTT	CASSGLAGGSTDTQYF
once	TRBD1	TRBV5-4	TRBJ2-7	TGTGCCAGCAAAAGAACAGGGGCGGCCTACGAGCAGTACTTC	CASKRTGAAYEQYF
-	TRBD1	TRBV30	TRBJ1-2	TGTGCCTGGAGGGCGACAGGGGGCGCGGTGAATGGCTACACCTTC	CAWRATGGAVNGYTF
-	TRBD1	TRBV29-1	TRBJ1-2	TGCAGCGTTCAGACAGGGCGACATGGCTACACCTTC	CSVQTGRHGYTF
-	TRBD2	TRBV19	TRBJ2-5	TGTGCCAGTAGTAGAGGACTAGCGGGTGTGGAGACCCAGTACTTC	CASSRGLAGVETQYF
-	TRBD1	TRBV28	TRBJ1-2	TGTGCCAGCAGTTTGGACAGGGGTTATGGCTACACCTTC	CASSLDRGYGYTF
-	-	TRBV28	TRBJ1-2	TGTGCCAGCAGTTCCCCGGACAGAGTCTATGGCTACACCTTC	CASSSPDRVYGYTF
-	-	TRBV11-2	TRBJ2-3	TGTGCCAGCAGCTTAGATGACAGCATCACAGATACGCAGTATTTT	CASSLDDSITDTQYF